These T cell receptor beta chains were read from a single sample in a study of T cell repertoires in cytomegalovirus infection. For these receptors, no antigen is known. TCRdb called the reads again in MiXCR, with one record for every CDR3 protein. The repertoire holds some 800,000 distinct CDR3 sequences, with 25% to 30% as singletons. The material was cultured CD8+ T cells from PBMCs, obtained from culture after CMV antigen stimulation. The receptors derive from a human donor in good health (CMV status not recorded). Some clones in this sample may be carry-over from other donors' samples. The CDR3 runs from the conserved cysteine through the conserved F or W. A D gene is named only where the DNA matches it firmly. Not every row has a clone size; where given, it reads once, few, many or a size class.

CASRVPTGELFF | TGTGCCAGCAGAGTCCCCACCGGGGAGCTGTTTTTT | many | 12 | TRBV7-8 | . | TRBJ2-2
CASSLTLDRGILADTQYF | TGTGCCAGCAGTCTCACCTTGGACAGGGGGATCCTCGCAGATACGCAGTATTTT | . | 18 | TRBV12-3/TRBV12-4 | TRBD1 | TRBJ2-3
CASSLRDLRQKKANTEAFF | TGTGCCAGCAGTTTAAGGGACCTACGGCAGAAAAAAGCCAACACTGAAGCTTTCTTT | many | 19 | TRBV12-3/TRBV12-4 | . | TRBJ1-1
CASSPDRESLYEQYF | TGTGCCAGCAGCCCGGACAGGGAAAGCTTGTACGAGCAGTACTTC | . | 15 | TRBV7-6 | TRBD1 | TRBJ2-7
CASKDSFNQPQHF | TGTGCCAGCAAAGACAGCTTCAATCAGCCCCAGCATTTT | few | 13 | TRBV6-2/TRBV6-3 | . | TRBJ1-5
CASSLTGTSGGNEQFF | TGTGCCAGCAGTCTTACCGGGACTAGCGGGGGAAATGAGCAGTTCTTC | . | 16 | TRBV4-2 | TRBD2 | TRBJ2-1
CASSLRTGSEKLFF | TGTGCCAGCAGTTTGAGGACAGGGTCTGAAAAACTGTTTTTT | many | 14 | TRBV12-3/TRBV12-4 | TRBD1 | TRBJ1-4
CASTKRPGANVLTF | TGTGCCAGCACCAAAAGACCCGGGGCCAACGTCCTGACTTTC | . | 14 | TRBV6-2/TRBV6-3 | . | TRBJ2-6
CSVGQGLNYGYTF | TGCAGCGTTGGACAGGGACTTAACTATGGCTACACCTTC | . | 13 | TRBV29-1 | TRBD1 | TRBJ1-2
CASSLGAGVGDTQYF | TGTGCCAGCAGCTTAGGGGCAGGGGTCGGGGATACGCAGTATTTT | many | 15 | TRBV7-6 | . | TRBJ2-3
CASSLGLGNSYEQYF | TGTGCCAGCAGCTTAGGATTGGGGAACTCCTACGAGCAGTACTTC | many | 15 | TRBV7-9 | . | TRBJ2-7
CASSPLRGGATEAFF | TGTGCCAGCAGCCCCCTCAGAGGGGGCGCCACTGAAGCTTTCTTT | few | 15 | TRBV6-2/TRBV6-3 | TRBD1 | TRBJ1-1
CASSLATHPQHF | TGTGCCAGCAGCTTAGCCACCCACCCCCAGCATTTT | . | 12 | TRBV7-6 | . | TRBJ1-5
CASSLGAGPGYNEQFF | TGTGCCAGCAGCTTAGGAGCGGGCCCGGGCTACAATGAGCAGTTCTTC | . | 16 | TRBV7-4 | . | TRBJ2-1
CATSSPRDRVNSPLHF | TGTGCCACCAGCAGCCCCCGGGACAGGGTTAATTCACCCCTCCACTTT | . | 16 | TRBV15 | TRBD1 | TRBJ1-6
CASSLERGPLPNYGYTF | TGTGCCAGCAGCTTAGAAAGGGGCCCACTCCCTAACTATGGCTACACCTTC | . | 17 | TRBV7-6 | . | TRBJ1-2
CASRDSQKGQPQHF | TGTGCCAGCAGGGACAGCCAAAAAGGGCAGCCCCAGCATTTT | few | 14 | TRBV6-1 | . | TRBJ1-5
CASSGDVHGYTF | TGTGCCAGCAGCGGGGACGTACATGGCTACACCTTC | few | 12 | TRBV7-6 | . | TRBJ1-2
CASSPGQADTGELFF | TGTGCCAGCAGCCCGGGCCAAGCGGACACCGGGGAGCTGTTTTTT | many | 15 | TRBV7-2 | . | TRBJ2-2
CASSQERTVYGYTF | TGCGCCAGCAGCCAAGAGAGGACAGTCTATGGCTACACCTTC | . | 14 | TRBV4-1 | . | TRBJ1-2
CATSDLREGGDEQFF | TGTGCCACCAGTGATTTGCGGGAGGGAGGGGATGAGCAGTTCTTC | . | 15 | TRBV24-1 | TRBD2 | TRBJ2-1
CASSAGTAAMNTEAFF | TGTGCCAGCAGCGCCGGGACAGCAGCTATGAACACTGAAGCTTTCTTT | . | 16 | TRBV27 | TRBD1 | TRBJ1-1
CASSSTGEEAEAFF | TGTGCCAGCAGCTCCACAGGGGAGGAGGCTGAAGCTTTCTTT | many | 14 | TRBV7-6 | TRBD1 | TRBJ1-1
CSARGFEGREQYF | TGCAGTGCTAGGGGGTTCGAGGGACGCGAGCAGTACTTC | . | 13 | TRBV20-1 | . | TRBJ2-7
CASSIQGSSYEQYF | TGTGCCAGTAGTATACAGGGGAGCTCCTACGAGCAGTACTTC | . | 14 | TRBV19 | . | TRBJ2-7
CASSLAGTPKSGAFF | TGTGCCAGCAGCTTGGCCGGGACACCTAAGTCAGGGGCTTTCTTT | many | 15 | TRBV7-9 | . | TRBJ1-1
CASTPDRGYGYTF | TGTGCCAGCACCCCGGACAGGGGCTATGGCTACACCTTC | . | 13 | TRBV12-3/TRBV12-4 | TRBD1 | TRBJ1-2
CASSLAPGDNQPQHF | TGCGCCAGCAGCTTGGCCCCAGGGGACAATCAGCCCCAGCATTTT | . | 15 | TRBV5-1 | . | TRBJ1-5
CASSLVGTAEAFF | TGTGCCAGCAGCTTAGTCGGGACAGCTGAAGCTTTCTTT | few | 13 | TRBV7-6 | TRBD1 | TRBJ1-1
CASSLEGTGVTGELFF | TGTGCCAGCAGCTTAGAGGGGACAGGGGTCACCGGGGAGCTGTTTTTT | many | 16 | TRBV7-8 | TRBD1 | TRBJ2-2
CASSAEGTSGGWNTGELFF | TGTGCCAGCAGCGCAGAGGGGACTAGCGGGGGCTGGAACACCGGGGAGCTGTTTTTT | . | 19 | TRBV9 | TRBD2 | TRBJ2-2
CASRQGATTNYGYTF | TGTGCCAGCAGACAGGGGGCTACAACTAACTATGGCTACACCTTC | few | 15 | TRBV6-2/TRBV6-3 | TRBD1 | TRBJ1-2
CSARGLEGNEQFF | TGCAGTGCTAGAGGACTAGAGGGCAATGAGCAGTTCTTC | few | 13 | TRBV20-1 | . | TRBJ2-1
CASSLGRGLHNEQFF | TGTGCCAGCTCACTCGGCAGGGGGCTCCACAATGAGCAGTTCTTC | . | 15 | TRBV18 | TRBD1 | TRBJ2-1
CASSQDRTGQETQYF | TGTGCCAGCAGCCAAGATAGGACAGGGCAAGAGACCCAGTACTTC | few | 15 | TRBV4-2 | TRBD1 | TRBJ2-5